Below, 29 T cell receptor beta chains from the same sample are listed, as sequenced in a study of blood T cell repertoires in COVID-19. The assay was immunoSEQ multiplex PCR, and TCRdb's table has in-frame clones only and misses some. The table has 180,000 or so clones, 89% seen once. Sequencing was done on a sample of PBMCs or T cells enriched from blood (not recorded which). The receptors shown here come from a woman under 30 who had recovered from COVID-19.

This clone was detected only a few times. The rearrangement joins TRBV3-1 (or the pseudogene TRBV3-2) to TRBJ2-7; D possibly corresponds to TRBD2 (7 bases). V was trimmed by 4 bases and J by 1 base, leaving 11 bases between them. Germline CDR1 LGHDT, CDR2 YNNKEL (reference sequence). The CDR3 has 14 residues. As DNA, the CDR3 is TGTGCCAGCAGCCGGGAGGGGGGATCCTACGAGCAGTACTTC. Its protein is CASSREGGSYEQYF.

The chain uses TRBV19 and TRBJ2-1, with TRBD2 as a possible D gene (6 bases). Germline V gene sequence: CDR1 LNHDA, CDR2 SQIVND (reference sequence). The V gene lost 7 bases and the J gene lost 0 bases, with 13 bases spanning the gap. The CDR3 extends over 15 amino acids. DNA for the CDR3: TGTGCCAGTAAGTACGGGAGTAGCTCCTACAATGAGCAGTTCTTC. Amino acid sequence: CASKYGSSSYNEQFF.

The chain is built from TRBV28 and TRBJ2-1; TRBD2 is a possible D gene (6 bases). The CDR3 length is 13 residues. The V gene's germline CDR1 is MDHEN and CDR2 SYDVKM. V lost 3 bases and J lost 5, with 8 bases in between. The CDR3, as DNA: TGTGCCAGCAGTTTTACGGGAGACAATGAGCAGTTCTTC. This gives the protein CASSFTGDNEQFF.

This clone has just one count. The rearrangement uses TRBV27 and TRBJ2-7; D is undetermined. The length of the CDR3 is 14 residues. The V gene's germline CDR1 is MNHEY and CDR2 SMNVEV (reference sequence). V was cut by 3 bases and J by 0 bases, with 9 bases left in between. The CDR3 bases are TGTGCCAGCAGTTTGAACAGAGACTCCTACGAGCAGTACTTC. It yields the protein CASSLNRDSYEQYF.

The rearrangement links TRBV7-9 to TRBJ2-1; TRBD2 matches 10 bases. V dropped 2 bases and J dropped 3; count of bases not matched to a gene: 10. Germline V gene lookup returns CDR1 SEHNR and CDR2 FQNEAQ (reference sequence). This CDR3 spans 18 amino acids. Here the CDR3 reads CASSLCPMGLACYNEQFF. In DNA form, the CDR3 reads TGTGCCAGCAGCTTATGCCCCATGGGACTAGCGTGCTACAATGAGCAGTTCTTC.

Remarks on this clone: A read error may produce the germline difference seen at one junction end. The gene calls are TRBV4-1 and TRBJ2-1; 8 nucleotides line up with TRBD2. This CDR3 has 16 amino acids. Germline CDR1 reads MGHRA; CDR2 reads YSYEKL. The CDR3 region is CASTQSGSPSYNEQFF. DNA for the CDR3: TGCGCCAGCACCCAAAGCGGGAGCCCTTCCTACAATGAGCAGTTCTTC.

V and J are TRBV24-1 and TRBJ1-5, with 9 nucleotides matching TRBD1. Trimming removed 2 bases from V and 1 base from J; junction bases left unmatched: 2. This CDR3 comprises 16 residues. The germline V gene encodes CDR1 KGHDR and CDR2 SFDVKD. The DNA of the CDR3 is TGTGCCACCAGTGATTCCGGGACAGGGAGCAATCAGCCCCAGCATTTT. It is translated as CATSDSGTGSNQPQHF.

The genes are TRBV6-5 and TRBJ2-5; weak D call: TRBD1 (5 bases). Germline V CDR1 and CDR2: MNHEY, SVGAGI. The length of the CDR3 is 15 residues. V lost 6 bases to trimming and J lost 4 bases, with 18 bases between them. As DNA, the CDR3 is TGTGCCAGCAGACTCTTGGGGCCCCAGCGAGAGACCCAGTACTTC. Residues: CASRLLGPQRETQYF.

This clone was observed once. The chain joins TRBV24-1 to TRBJ2-7, with D uncertain. Germline loops: CDR1 KGHDR, CDR2 SFDVKD. V lost 4 bases and J lost 1, with 19 bases in between. The CDR3 spans 17 residues. CDR3 nucleotide sequence: TGTGCCACCAGTGACACCTTTGGGCTGGCGCCTTCCTACGAGCAGTACTTC. Protein sequence: CATSDTFGLAPSYEQYF.

The CDR3, as DNA: TGTGCCATCAGTCAGGGGGCGACCTATGGCTACACCTTC. Its translation is CAISQGATYGYTF. This chain connects TRBV10-3 to TRBJ1-2; 8 bases map to TRBD1. The CDR3 consists of 13 residues. In germline, CDR1 is ENHRY, CDR2 SYGVKD. With 5 bases clipped from V and 4 bases from J, the junction kept 3 bases outside the gene matches.

The V call is TRBV27, the J call TRBJ1-5, with D tentatively TRBD1 (5 bases). This CDR3 has 15 residues. Germline V lookup: CDR1 MNHEY, CDR2 SMNVEV (reference sequence). Trimming took off 5 bases at V and 0 bases at J, with 11 bases between the two ends. CDR3 sequence: CASSEDSYSNQPQHF. The CDR3 DNA follows: TGTGCCAGCAGTGAAGACAGCTATAGCAATCAGCCCCAGCATTTT.

The chain couples TRBV5-4 to TRBJ2-7; 13 nucleotides agree with TRBD2. Per the germline V gene, CDR1 is SGHNT and CDR2 is YYREEE (reference sequence). The CDR3 consists of 15 residues. The junction had 6 bases not matched to a gene; V was cut back by 4 bases and J by 5 bases. The CDR3 region is CASSPTSGRANEQYF. In nucleotides, the CDR3 is TGTGCCAGCAGCCCCACTAGCGGGAGGGCCAACGAGCAGTACTTC.

The chain is built from TRBV28 and TRBJ2-4, with D possibly matching TRBD1 (6 bases). The CDR3 length is 14 residues. Germline lookup yields CDR1 MDHEN and CDR2 SYDVKM. V lost 8 bases to trimming and J lost 7 bases, with 18 bases between them. This CDR3 reads CASSGTYRWNIQYF. The CDR3 bases are TGTGCCAGCTCCGGGACATACCGATGGAACATTCAGTACTTC.

This chain connects TRBV6-5 to TRBJ1-3; 8 positions agree with TRBD1. This CDR3 region has 15 residues. The V and J ends lost 5 bases and 2 bases, in that order; junction bases with no gene match: 5. Germline values: CDR1 MNHEY, CDR2 SVGAGI. The CDR3 loop is CASSTPGGTGNTIYF. For the CDR3, the DNA is TGTGCCAGCAGTACTCCAGGGGGCACTGGAAACACCATATATTTT.

The genes are TRBV3-1 (or the pseudogene TRBV3-2) and TRBJ2-1, with 12 bases identical to TRBD2. Trimming removed 4 bases from V and 6 bases from J; junction bases left unmatched: 4. Germline V gene sequence: CDR1 LGHDT, CDR2 YNNKEL (reference sequence). CDR3 length: 15 amino acids. CDR3 nucleotides: TGTGCCAGCAGCCCTTCTAGCGGGAGGGCCAATGAGCAGTTCTTC. Amino acid sequence: CASSPSSGRANEQFF.

J is TRBJ1-4 and V is TRBV28, with D uncertain. The CDR3 is 14 amino acids. The V and J ends lost 6 bases and 8 bases respectively, with 16 bases between them. The germline CDR1 and CDR2 sequences are MDHEN and SYDVKM. CDR3: CASSGLGFREKLFF. In nucleotides, the CDR3 is TGTGCCAGCAGCGGATTAGGCTTCAGGGAAAAACTGTTTTTT.

This chain connects TRBV6-5 to TRBJ1-4, with TRBD1 matching over 10 bases. Germline-derived CDR1 and CDR2 are MNHEY and SVGAGI. V gave up 4 bases and J gave up 5 bases; unmatched junction bases: 4. The CDR3 is 15 amino acids. This CDR3 reads CASSSSGQGNEKLFF. The CDR3 DNA reads as TGTGCCAGCAGTTCGTCGGGACAGGGGAATGAAAAACTGTTTTTT.

V gene TRBV28 combines with J gene TRBJ2-1, with 9 nucleotides matching TRBD1. Germline V gives CDR1 MDHEN, CDR2 SYDVKM. The CDR3 length is 15 residues. V lost 6 bases to trimming and J lost 3 bases; unmatched junction nucleotides: 6. The CDR3 protein is CASRKDRGNYNEQFF. CDR3 bases: TGTGCCAGCAGGAAGGACAGGGGTAACTACAATGAGCAGTTCTTC. Full variable domain (missing parts from reference TRBV28 and TRBJ2-1): DVKVTQSSRYLVKRTGEKVFLECVQDMDHENMFWYRQDPGLGLRLIYFSYDVKMKEKGDIPEGYSVSREKKERFSLILESASTNQTSMYLCASRKDRGNYNEQFFGPGTRLTVL.

The chain joins TRBV30 to TRBJ1-2; tentatively, D is TRBD1 (5 bases). The germline gives CDR1 GTSNPN, CDR2 SVGIG (reference sequence). The CDR3 has 13 amino acids. V was pared by 5 bases and J by 6 bases, with 16 bases between. This chain's CDR3 is CAWGPLGRDGYTF. The CDR3 nucleotides are TGTGCCTGGGGGCCGTTGGGCAGGGATGGCTACACCTTC.

Concerning this clone: One end of the junction does not line up with germline, which may come from a read error. The rearrangement links TRBV2 to TRBJ2-4; D may be TRBD1 (6 bases). This CDR3 has 15 residues. The germline gives CDR1 SNHLY, CDR2 FYNNEI. The CDR3 loop is CASILPGQGLGIPIF. CDR3 DNA: TGTGCCAGCATCCTACCGGGACAAGGATTAGGGATCCCCATCTTC.

This clone was seen only once. The rearrangement links TRBV2 to TRBJ1-5; TRBD1 might be the D (5 bases). V shed 2 bases and J shed 0 bases, with 8 bases lying between them. There are 15 residues in the CDR3. The germline CDR1 and CDR2 sequences are SNHLY and FYNNEI. In DNA, the CDR3 is TGTGCCAGCAGTGAACAGGGTTATAGCAATCAGCCCCAGCATTTT. Encoded protein: CASSEQGYSNQPQHF. The entire variable domain, with the rest obtained from reference TRBV2 and TRBJ1-5, is as follows: EPEVTQTPSHQVTQMGQEVILRCVPISNHLYFYWYRQILGQKVEFLVSFYNNEISEKSEIFDDQFSVERPDGSNFTLKIRSTKLEDSAMYFCASSEQGYSNQPQHFGDGTRLSIL.

This chain links TRBV9 with TRBJ2-7, with a possible D match to TRBD2 (6 bases). In germline, CDR1 is SGDLS, CDR2 YYNGEE. The CDR3 spans 13 residues. Deletions cut 7 bases from V and 2 bases from J, with 13 bases between. The CDR3 sequence: CASPTSTTYEQYF. Written as DNA, the CDR3 is TGTGCCAGCCCGACTAGTACCACCTACGAGCAGTACTTC.

The chain combines TRBV6-1 with TRBJ2-5; 8 bases agree with TRBD1. This CDR3 is 19 amino acids long. Germline CDR1 reads MNHNS; CDR2 reads SASEGT. V was clipped by 1 base and J by 4 bases; unmatched bases: 17. DNA of the CDR3: TGTGCCAGCAGTGAAGAATCAGGGGGCGCTCCCCGGGGTCGAGAGACCCAGTACTTC. It encodes CASSEESGGAPRGRETQYF.

The V gene is TRBV7-9, the J gene TRBJ2-6; maybe TRBD1 (6 bases). From germline, CDR1 is SEHNR and CDR2 FQNEAQ (reference sequence). CDR3 length equals 15 residues. V was pared by 7 bases and J by 4 bases, with 14 bases between. The chain's CDR3 is CASTVTGLGANVLTF. The CDR3 DNA reads TGTGCCAGCACCGTTACAGGGTTAGGGGCCAACGTCCTGACTTTC.

The rearrangement joins TRBV28 to TRBJ2-1, with 10 bases aligning to TRBD2. Trimming took 6 bases from V and 8 from J; bases not matched to a gene: 16. The CDR3 consists of 17 residues. Germline V gives CDR1 MDHEN, CDR2 SYDVKM. The CDR3 DNA is TGTGCCAGCAGCTCCTTTAACAGCGGGAGGGCCCTTTATGAGCAGTTCTTC. It yields the protein CASSSFNSGRALYEQFF.

V gene TRBV27 combines with J gene TRBJ2-7; maybe TRBD2 (6 bases). The CDR3 spans 14 residues. Germline loops: CDR1 MNHEY, CDR2 SMNVEV (reference sequence). The V end lost 4 bases, the J end lost 6 bases, and 16 bases lay between the germline ends. CDR3 residues: CASSSLRGGSEQYF. In DNA form, the CDR3 reads TGTGCCAGCAGTTCCCTCCGCGGAGGGAGCGAGCAGTACTTC.

This chain links TRBV18 with TRBJ1-1, with TRBD1 identical over 7 bases. Germline values: CDR1 KGHSH, CDR2 LQKENI. The CDR3 length is 16 residues. Trimming at V came to 3 bases and at J to 0 bases, leaving 7 bases not matched to a gene. CDR3 loop: CASSPGLGQLNTEAFF. The DNA of the CDR3 is TGTGCCAGCTCACCGGGCTTGGGACAGCTGAACACTGAAGCTTTCTTT.

The gene calls are TRBV7-3 and TRBJ2-1; D not resolved. CDR3 length equals 13 residues. V was shortened by 3 bases and J by 5 bases, with 8 bases between the two germline ends. Germline V gene data show CDR1 as SGHTA and CDR2 as FQGTGA. The DNA for the CDR3 is TGTGCCAGCAGCTTTAAAACAAACAATGAGCAGTTCTTC. This codes for CASSFKTNNEQFF.

V usage is TRBV5-1 and J usage is TRBJ2-2, with 9 bases identical to TRBD2. V lost 0 bases and J lost 13; bases outside the gene matches: 16. This CDR3 is built from 17 residues. Germline CDR1 is SGHRS and CDR2 is YFSETQ. The CDR3 nucleotides read TGCGCCAGCAGCTTGGCGGTGCTAGCGGGATTAAAACAAGGGCTGTTTTTT. Its translation is CASSLAVLAGLKQGLFF.